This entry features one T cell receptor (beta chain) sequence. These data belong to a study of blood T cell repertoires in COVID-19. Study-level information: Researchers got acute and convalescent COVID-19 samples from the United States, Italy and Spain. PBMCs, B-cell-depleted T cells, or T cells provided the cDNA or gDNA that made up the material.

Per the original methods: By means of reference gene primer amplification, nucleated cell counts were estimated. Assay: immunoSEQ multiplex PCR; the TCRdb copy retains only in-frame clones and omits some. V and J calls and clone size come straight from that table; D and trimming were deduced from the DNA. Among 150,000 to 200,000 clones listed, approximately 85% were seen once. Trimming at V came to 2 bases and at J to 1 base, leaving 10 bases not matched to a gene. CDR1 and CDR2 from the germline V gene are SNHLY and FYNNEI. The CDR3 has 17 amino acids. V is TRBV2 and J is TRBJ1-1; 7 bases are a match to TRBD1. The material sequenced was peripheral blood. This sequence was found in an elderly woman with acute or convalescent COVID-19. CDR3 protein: CASSERRAQGRNTEAFF. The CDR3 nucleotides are TGTGCCAGCAGTGAAAGAAGGGCACAGGGGCGGAACACTGAAGCTTTCTTT. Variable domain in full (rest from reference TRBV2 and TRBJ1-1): EPEVTQTPSHQVTQMGQEVILRCVPISNHLYFYWYRQILGQKVEFLVSFYNNEISEKSEIFDDQFSVERPDGSNFTLKIRSTKLEDSAMYFCASSERRAQGRNTEAFFGQGTRLTVV.